This TCR beta chain was recovered during a study of blood T cell repertoires in COVID-19. This clone showed up just once. The assay was immunoSEQ multiplex PCR, and TCRdb's table has in-frame clones only and misses some. The sample has around 620,000 clones; around 90% are singletons. The TCR sequence derives from a woman in her late teens or twenties with acute or convalescent COVID-19. Input material: peripheral blood.

The CDR3 loop is CASRGQDEQFF. In DNA form, the CDR3 reads TGCGCCAGCAGGGGACAGGATGAGCAGTTCTTC. The V call is TRBV5-1, the J call TRBJ2-1, with 8 bases fitting TRBD1. The V gene end was trimmed by 5 bases and the J gene end by 8 bases; junction bases not matched to a gene: 0. The germline gives CDR1 SGHRS, CDR2 YFSETQ. The CDR3 has 11 amino acids. The whole variable domain, remainder taken from reference TRBV5-1 and TRBJ2-1, is KAGVTQTPRYLIKTRGQQVTLSCSPISGHRSVSWYQQTPGQGLQFLFEYFSETQRNKGNFPGRFSGRQFSNSRSEMNVSTLELGDSALYLCASRGQDEQFFGPGTRLTVL.